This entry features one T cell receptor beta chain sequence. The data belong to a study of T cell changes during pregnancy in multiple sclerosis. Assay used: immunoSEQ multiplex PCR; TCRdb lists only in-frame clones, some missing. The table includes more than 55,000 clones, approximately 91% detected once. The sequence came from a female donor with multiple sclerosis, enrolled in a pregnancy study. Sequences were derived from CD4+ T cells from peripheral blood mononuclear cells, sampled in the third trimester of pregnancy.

For the CDR3, the DNA is TGTGCCAGCAGTGTGCGGGGCACCTCCTACGAGCAGTACTTC. Translated, it gives CASSVRGTSYEQYF. This chain links TRBV2 with TRBJ2-5, with TRBD2 as a possible D gene (6 bases). The DNA end is more similar to TRBJ2-7, so the J call may be wrong. This CDR3 has 14 residues. Germline CDR1 reads SNHLY; CDR2 reads FYNNEI.